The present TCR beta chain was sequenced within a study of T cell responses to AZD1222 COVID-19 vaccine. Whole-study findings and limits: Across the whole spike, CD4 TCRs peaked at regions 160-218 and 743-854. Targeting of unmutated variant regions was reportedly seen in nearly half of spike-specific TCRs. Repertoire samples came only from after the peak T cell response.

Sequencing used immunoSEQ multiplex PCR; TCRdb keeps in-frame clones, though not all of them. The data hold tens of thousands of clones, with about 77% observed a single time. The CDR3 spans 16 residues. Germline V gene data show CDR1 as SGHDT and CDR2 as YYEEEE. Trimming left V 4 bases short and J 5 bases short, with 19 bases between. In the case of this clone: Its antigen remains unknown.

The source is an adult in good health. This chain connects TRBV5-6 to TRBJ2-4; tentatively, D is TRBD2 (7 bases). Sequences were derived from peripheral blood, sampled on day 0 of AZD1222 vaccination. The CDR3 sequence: CASSLGGSGAQNIQYF. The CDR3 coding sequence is TGTGCCAGCAGCCTTGGGGGCAGCGGGGCCCAAAACATTCAGTACTTC.